Described below is a single T cell receptor beta chain sequence and its context. The antigen it recognizes is unknown. Within one base of it there is no much larger clone, and no base qualities were kept. These data originate in a study of T cell changes during pregnancy in multiple sclerosis (dated by TCRdb to between 2018 and 2021). A note on the overall study: The study looked at changes in the T cell repertoire across pregnancy in women with multiple sclerosis.

Spanning cysteine to phenylalanine, the CDR3 consists of 12 amino acids. CDR3 DNA is the only sequence kept; it has 36 bases, read in frame from the first base. V drops 4 bases and J drops 9 bases, leaving 9 bases in between. The germline V gene (reference sequence) gives CDR1 as SEHNR and CDR2 as FQNEAQ. Receptor libraries were prepared by the immunoSEQ multiplex PCR assay. The immuneACCESS repertoire file appears here via TCRdb, limited to in-frame rearrangements. These files lack a portion of the clones; in checked studies, under half of the deficit traces to unresolved V genes, and the cause of the others is not known. This sample holds 25,000 to 40,000 clones; approximately 90% were observed only once. Clones ranked in the top ten supply about 7% of the sample.

This sequence was found in a female donor with multiple sclerosis, enrolled in a pregnancy study. The source material was CD8+ T cells from peripheral blood mononuclear cells, sampled in the second trimester of pregnancy. The chain joins TRBV7-9 to TRBJ2-2, and the D gene may be TRBD2, 6 bases matching. The DNA is as follows: TGTGCCAGCAGCTCTAGCGTCCGGGAGCTGTTTTTT. The translation is CASSSSVRELFF.